The rows below give T cell receptor beta chains drawn from one sample of a study of T-cell reconstitution after alpha-beta-depleted transplantation in children. TCRdb reprocessed the PCR reads via MiXCR and lists one record per CDR3 protein. The data hold about 300,000 distinct CDR3 sequences, with around 7.1% observed a single time. Sequences were derived from peripheral blood, sampled 360 days after TCRalphabeta/CD19-depleted stem cell transplant. The receptors here all came from a female patient younger than 10 who had a stem cell transplant for Fanconi anemia, so the T cells may come from the graft donor. CDR3s include the opening cysteine and the closing phenylalanine or tryptophan. D genes are given only for firm matches. The size entry is marked missing in some rows and otherwise reads once, few, many or a size class.

d_call: -; j_call: TRBJ2-2; clone_size: many; v_call: TRBV15; cdr3_nt: TGTGCCACCAGCGATCCTCGAAAGGGAGACACCGGGGAGCTGTTTTTT; cdr3_aa: CATSDPRKGDTGELFF
d_call: -; j_call: TRBJ2-5; clone_size: few; v_call: TRBV6-2/TRBV6-3; cdr3_nt: TGTGCCAGCAGTTACTCGGGGCAGACCCAGTACTTC; cdr3_aa: CASSYSGQTQYF
d_call: TRBD1; j_call: TRBJ2-1; clone_size: many; v_call: TRBV4-3; cdr3_nt: TGCGCCAGCAGCCAAGTGGGCAGGGGGCTACACAATGAGCAGTTCTTC; cdr3_aa: CASSQVGRGLHNEQFF
d_call: TRBD1; j_call: TRBJ1-3; clone_size: few; v_call: TRBV11-2; cdr3_nt: TGTGCCAGCAGCACTAGCCCCCAGGGGGCGCGGGGAAACACCATATATTTT; cdr3_aa: CASSTSPQGARGNTIYF
d_call: -; j_call: TRBJ2-5; clone_size: many; v_call: TRBV20-1; cdr3_nt: TGCAGTGCAAACTCTCGGGGGGCCGGTGAGACCCAGTACTTC; cdr3_aa: CSANSRGAGETQYF
d_call: -; j_call: TRBJ1-1; clone_size: -; v_call: TRBV3-1; cdr3_nt: TGTGCCAGCAGCCAATTCACTGAAGCTTTCTTT; cdr3_aa: CASSQFTEAFF
d_call: TRBD1; j_call: TRBJ2-1; clone_size: many; v_call: TRBV6-5; cdr3_nt: TGTGCCAGCATTAGGACAGGGGGTAACAATGAGCAGTTCTTC; cdr3_aa: CASIRTGGNNEQFF
d_call: TRBD2; j_call: TRBJ2-1; clone_size: many; v_call: TRBV5-1; cdr3_nt: TGCGCCAGCTCTAGCGGGGGGCATCTCTCCTACAATGAGCAGTTCTTC; cdr3_aa: CASSSGGHLSYNEQFF
d_call: -; j_call: TRBJ2-3; clone_size: -; v_call: TRBV2; cdr3_nt: TGTGCCAGCCGGGAGTTCCTCACAGATACGCAGTATTTT; cdr3_aa: CASREFLTDTQYF
d_call: TRBD1; j_call: TRBJ1-1; clone_size: few; v_call: TRBV4-2; cdr3_nt: TGTGCCAGCAGCCAACCACAGGGGCACACTGAAGCTTTCTTT; cdr3_aa: CASSQPQGHTEAFF
d_call: -; j_call: TRBJ2-3; clone_size: many; v_call: TRBV20-1; cdr3_nt: TGCAGTGCTAGTGGCAGGGACTCCACAGATACGCAGTATTTT; cdr3_aa: CSASGRDSTDTQYF
d_call: TRBD1; j_call: TRBJ1-1; clone_size: few; v_call: TRBV7-9; cdr3_nt: TGTGCCAGCGGGGGACAGGGTTGGGTGGTAGGCACTGAAGCTTTCTTT; cdr3_aa: CASGGQGWVVGTEAFF
d_call: TRBD1; j_call: TRBJ1-2; clone_size: few; v_call: TRBV3-1; cdr3_nt: TGTGCCAGCAGCCCGGGACAGATTCTTGGCTACACCTTC; cdr3_aa: CASSPGQILGYTF
d_call: TRBD2; j_call: TRBJ2-1; clone_size: many; v_call: TRBV12-3/TRBV12-4; cdr3_nt: TGTGCCAGCAGTTTGGAACTAGCGGGGGGGTACAATGAGCAGTTCTTC; cdr3_aa: CASSLELAGGYNEQFF
d_call: -; j_call: TRBJ2-3; clone_size: many; v_call: TRBV15; cdr3_nt: TGTGCCACCAGCAGAGATAAATTGGAAGATACGCAGTATTTT; cdr3_aa: CATSRDKLEDTQYF
d_call: -; j_call: TRBJ1-5; clone_size: many; v_call: TRBV7-9; cdr3_nt: TGTGCCAGCAGCTTCGATAGCCAGATTAATCAGCCCCAGCATTTT; cdr3_aa: CASSFDSQINQPQHF
d_call: -; j_call: TRBJ2-3; clone_size: many; v_call: TRBV6-5; cdr3_nt: TGTGCCAGCAGTTACACGGGACTCGCAGATACGCAGTATTTT; cdr3_aa: CASSYTGLADTQYF
d_call: -; j_call: TRBJ1-1; clone_size: many; v_call: TRBV7-6; cdr3_nt: TGTGCCAGCAGCTTAAGTGCAGCGAACACTGAAGCTTTCTTT; cdr3_aa: CASSLSAANTEAFF
d_call: TRBD2; j_call: TRBJ2-1; clone_size: few; v_call: TRBV19; cdr3_nt: TGTGCCAGTACCGAATTGAGTAGCGGGGGGACAAATGAGCAGTTCTTC; cdr3_aa: CASTELSSGGTNEQFF
d_call: -; j_call: TRBJ2-7; clone_size: many; v_call: TRBV15; cdr3_nt: TGTGCCACCAGCAGAGATAGCAGGGTGGGTGTGTACGAGCAGTACTTC; cdr3_aa: CATSRDSRVGVYEQYF
d_call: TRBD1; j_call: TRBJ2-7; clone_size: many; v_call: TRBV28; cdr3_nt: TGTGCCAGCACCCACCAGGGGGTATACTCCTACGAGCAGTACTTC; cdr3_aa: CASTHQGVYSYEQYF
d_call: TRBD2; j_call: TRBJ2-7; clone_size: many; v_call: TRBV2; cdr3_nt: TGTGCCGGAGGCGGGAGTCCGACCTACGAGCAGTACTTC; cdr3_aa: CAGGGSPTYEQYF
d_call: TRBD1; j_call: TRBJ2-3; clone_size: many; v_call: TRBV12-3/TRBV12-4; cdr3_nt: TGTGCCAGCAGTGATCGGGACAGGAGGTTTGATACGCAGTATTTT; cdr3_aa: CASSDRDRRFDTQYF
d_call: -; j_call: TRBJ1-4; clone_size: -; v_call: TRBV20-1; cdr3_nt: TGCAGTGCTAGTCGACCCCAACTGAATGAAAAACTGTTTTTT; cdr3_aa: CSASRPQLNEKLFF
d_call: -; j_call: TRBJ2-7; clone_size: many; v_call: TRBV9; cdr3_nt: TGTGCCAGCAGCGTAAAGCCCCGGACAGCGATCTACGAGCAGTACTTC; cdr3_aa: CASSVKPRTAIYEQYF
d_call: -; j_call: TRBJ2-3; clone_size: -; v_call: TRBV28; cdr3_nt: TGTGCCAGCAGAGGGGCCCTTGCAGGGCTTAGCACAGATACGCAGTATTTT; cdr3_aa: CASRGALAGLSTDTQYF